Each of the 27 T cell receptor beta chains below was sequenced from the same sample in a study of T-cell reconstitution after alpha-beta-depleted transplantation in children. Unique molecular identifiers were incorporated into the prepared TCRbeta library. Using its own MiXCR run on the PCR reads, TCRdb lists one record per CDR3 protein. The table lists approximately 400,000 distinct CDR3 sequences, under 13% of them singletons, with 4.5% to 6.5% in the top ten. The source was PBMCs from the stem cell graft donor, collected from the stem cell graft. These receptors were obtained from a human donor who donated a stem cell graft to a child with acute myeloid leukemia.

Regarding this clonotype: Given a much more abundant clone one base away, this may be a read error. The V call is TRBV29-1, the J call TRBJ2-7; 8 bases align to TRBD1. This CDR3 contains 14 residues. The germline V gene has CDR1 SQVTM and CDR2 ANQGSEA. CDR3: CSVQNLDRAYEHYF. CDR3 sequence (DNA): TGCAGCGTCCAAAACCTGGACAGGGCCTACGAGCATTACTTC.

This chain links TRBV20-1 with TRBJ2-5; 8 nucleotides line up with TRBD1. J was trimmed by 0 bases and V by 8 bases; bases with no gene match: 11. The CDR3 contains 15 residues. Germline-derived CDR1 and CDR2 are DFQATT and SNEGSKA (reference sequence). Here the CDR3 DNA reads TGCAGTATAACGCTCCAACAGGGGGACCAAGAGACCCAGTACTTC. Protein sequence: CSITLQQGDQETQYF.

The genes are TRBV7-2 and TRBJ2-3; the match to TRBD2 covers 7 bases. The length of the CDR3 is 14 residues. Looked up from germline, CDR1 is SGHTA and CDR2 is FQGNSA. Losses at the gene ends were 3 bases for V and 5 bases for J; bases not matched to a gene: 5. The DNA of the CDR3 is TGTGCCAGCAGCTTGGAGCGGGAAAGAGATACGCAGTATTTT. Translating it yields CASSLERERDTQYF.

The chain links TRBV7-9 to TRBJ2-7, with D possibly TRBD2 on 5 matching bases. CDR1 SEHNR and CDR2 FQNEAQ come from the germline V gene (reference sequence). V was pared by 1 base and J by 7 bases, with 11 bases between. The CDR3 has 13 amino acids. The CDR3 reads CASSLGGSPEQYF. CDR3 sequence (DNA): TGTGCCAGCAGCTTAGGAGGGTCCCCGGAGCAGTACTTC.

V usage is TRBV27 and J usage is TRBJ2-2; TRBD2 matches at 11 bases. The length of the CDR3 is 22 residues. The V segment lost 4 bases and the J segment 3 bases; nucleotides outside the gene matches: 22. CDR1 and CDR2 from the germline V gene are MNHEY and SMNVEV (reference sequence). The CDR3 DNA reads TGTGCCAGCAGTTCTGGCTGGGTAGCGGGGGGGCGAGAAGGATCGGACACCGGGGAGCTGTTTTTT. Translating it yields CASSSGWVAGGREGSDTGELFF.

This rearrangement joins TRBV6-6 to TRBJ2-7, with 7 bases matching TRBD1. The V gene end was trimmed by 0 bases and the J gene end by 4 bases; junction bases not matched to a gene: 0. The germline V gene encodes CDR1 MNHNY and CDR2 SVGAGI (reference sequence). CDR3 length: 13 residues. In DNA, the CDR3 is TGTGCCAGCAGTTACTCGACAGGGTACGAGCAGTACGTC. It codes for CASSYSTGYEQYV.

This clonotype was seen a handful of times. The V call is TRBV12-5, the J call TRBJ1-1; no clear D gene. Looked up from germline, CDR1 is LGHNT and CDR2 is FRNRAP. V was cut by 2 bases and J by 3 bases, with 13 bases left in between. This CDR3 region has 15 residues. Here the CDR3 reads CASGLIRVGHTEAFF. In nucleotides, the CDR3 is TGTGCTAGTGGTTTGATTAGGGTGGGTCACACTGAAGCTTTCTTT.

This clonotype turned up a few times. V and J are TRBV6-5 and TRBJ2-7; D call uncertain. This CDR3 is built from 12 residues. V was clipped by 4 bases and J by 6 bases, with 10 bases between them. Germline V gene sequence: CDR1 MNHEY, CDR2 SVGAGI. CDR3 DNA: TGTGCCAGCAGTTTATCTCCCCCCGAGCAGTACTTC. This translates into CASSLSPPEQYF.

This clonotype has at least ten counts. The V and J genes are TRBV5-1 and TRBJ2-2, with D unresolved. V lost 6 bases, J lost 1 base, and 4 bases lay in between. This CDR3 has 12 amino acids. Germline CDR1 and CDR2: SGHRS and YFSETQ. CDR3 DNA sequence: TGCGCCAGCAAAGTGAACACCGGGGAGCTGTTTTTT. Amino acid sequence: CASKVNTGELFF.

V gene TRBV7-2 combines with J gene TRBJ2-7; 14 bases map to TRBD2. The germline V gene encodes CDR1 SGHTA and CDR2 FQGNSA. This CDR3 comprises 15 residues. V shed 3 bases and J 7 bases; nucleotides not matched to a gene: 5. The DNA for the CDR3 is TGTGCCAGCAGCTTGGGACTAGCGGGAGTGGGTGAGCAGTACTTC. Translation gives CASSLGLAGVGEQYF.

The chain combines TRBV5-1 with TRBJ1-1; tentatively, D is TRBD1 (6 bases). The length of the CDR3 is 15 residues. Trimming left V 3 bases short and J 3 bases short, with 15 bases between. From germline, CDR1 is SGHRS and CDR2 YFSETQ. The CDR3 DNA reads TGCGCCAGCAGCTCTCCGGGACAACGGTACACTGAAGCTTTCTTT. It specifies CASSSPGQRYTEAFF. Drawing the rest from reference TRBV5-1 and TRBJ1-1, the complete variable domain is KAGVTQTPRYLIKTRGQQVTLSCSPISGHRSVSWYQQTPGQGLQFLFEYFSETQRNKGNFPGRFSGRQFSNSRSEMNVSTLELGDSALYLCASSSPGQRYTEAFFGQGTRLTVV.

In this sample, this clonotype turned up a few times. V usage is TRBV20-1 and J usage is TRBJ2-5, with a tentative D call TRBD1 (5 bases). V shed 7 bases and J shed 2 bases, with 11 bases lying between them. The CDR3 runs to 12 residues. CDR1 and CDR2 (germline): DFQATT, SNEGSKA (reference sequence). The CDR3 bases are TGCAGTGGCACAGGAAAACAAGAGACCCAGTACTTC. This codes for CSGTGKQETQYF.

At least ten counts were recorded for this clonotype. The rearrangement links TRBV7-2 to TRBJ2-7; the D gene could be TRBD1 or TRBD2 (5 bases each). The V end was cut by 1 base, the J end by 6 bases, with 22 bases between. Germline V gives CDR1 SGHTA, CDR2 FQGNSA. This CDR3 contains 17 residues. The CDR3 DNA reads TGTGCCAGCAGCTTAGAGGGGACCGGGCCGCTTTCGAGCGAGCAGTACTTC. This translates into CASSLEGTGPLSSEQYF.

This clonotype has at least ten counts. The chain is built from TRBV25-1 and TRBJ1-2; D not resolved. CDR3 length: 12 amino acids. Trimming pared 4 bases from V and 3 bases from J, leaving 6 bases between. Germline CDR1 and CDR2: MGHDK and SYGVNS. The CDR3 region has the DNA TGTGCCAGCAGTGTGTCAGACTATGGCTACACCTTC. Encoded protein: CASSVSDYGYTF.

This sequence joins TRBV20-1 and TRBJ2-4; no clear D gene. V was shortened by 6 bases and J by 3 bases, with 18 bases between the two germline ends. The CDR3 runs to 15 residues. Germline lookup yields CDR1 DFQATT and CDR2 SNEGSKA (reference sequence). The CDR3 is CSAPDEWAYKNIQYF. In DNA form, the CDR3 reads TGCAGTGCCCCAGACGAGTGGGCGTACAAAAACATTCAGTACTTC.

This clonotype turned up a few times. The genes are TRBV5-6 and TRBJ1-2, with D possibly TRBD1 on 5 matching bases. V was cut by 0 bases and J by 6 bases, with 15 bases left in between. The CDR3 is 15 amino acids. Germline CDR1 and CDR2: SGHDT and YYEEEE. The CDR3 reads CASSLAVKTANGYTF. DNA of the CDR3: TGTGCCAGCAGCTTGGCAGTTAAGACAGCTAATGGCTACACCTTC. Drawing the rest from reference TRBV5-6 and TRBJ1-2, the complete variable domain is DAGVTQSPTHLIKTRGQQVTLRCSPKSGHDTVSWYQQALGQGPQFIFQYYEEEERQRGNFPDRFSGHQFPNYSSELNVNALLLGDSALYLCASSLAVKTANGYTFGSGTRLTVV.

This clonotype has at least ten counts. The chain couples TRBV20-1 to TRBJ2-1, with 9 positions matching TRBD1. From germline, CDR1 is DFQATT and CDR2 SNEGSKA (reference sequence). This CDR3 has 13 amino acids. Trimming took 4 bases from V and 5 from J; bases not matched to a gene: 3. CDR3 sequence reads: CSAIQGAHNEQFF. The CDR3 DNA follows: TGCAGTGCTATACAGGGGGCGCACAATGAGCAGTTCTTC.

This clonotype appeared many times. The V call is TRBV5-1, the J call TRBJ2-1; possibly TRBD1 for D (7 bases). Per the germline V gene, CDR1 is SGHRS and CDR2 is YFSETQ. This CDR3 spans 16 amino acids. Trimming shortened V by 1 base and J by 2 bases, and 13 bases separated the two germline ends. The CDR3 DNA follows: TGCGCCAGCAGCTTGTTCGGCAGGGGGGCCTACAATGAGCAGTTCTTC. This codes for CASSLFGRGAYNEQFF.

V and J are TRBV12-3 or TRBV12-4 and TRBJ1-6, with TRBD1 as a possible D gene (5 bases). The V gene lost 8 bases and the J gene lost 9 bases, with 17 bases spanning the gap. The CDR3 loop spans 14 amino acids. The CDR3 sequence: CASQPRGWTSPLHF. CDR3 bases: TGTGCCAGCCAACCCCGGGGCTGGACTTCACCCCTCCACTTT.

This clonotype was observed many times. The chain couples TRBV6-1 to TRBJ2-2; TRBD1 matches at 7 bases. Per germline, CDR1 MNHNS and CDR2 SASEGT. Trimming took 5 bases from V and 6 from J; bases not matched to a gene: 3. This CDR3 is 13 amino acids long. The CDR3 here is CASSRQGSGELFF. The CDR3 nucleotides are TGTGCCAGCAGTCGACAGGGATCCGGGGAGCTGTTTTTT.

This clonotype showed up just a few times. The rearrangement uses TRBV12-3 or TRBV12-4 and TRBJ1-5; no clear D gene. This CDR3 is 14 amino acids long. V was shortened by 2 bases and J by 3 bases, with 8 bases between the two germline ends. CDR3 DNA sequence: TGTGCCAGCAGTTTAAGGGATCTCAATCAGCCCCAGCATTTT. The encoded protein is CASSLRDLNQPQHF.

The chain recombines TRBV15 with TRBJ1-3, with D unclear. CDR1 and CDR2 (germline): LNHNV, YYDKDF (reference sequence). CDR3 length: 15 residues. Trimming shortened V by 1 base and J by 4 bases, and 11 bases separated the two germline ends. The CDR3 coding sequence is TGTGCCACCAGCAGAGCCGCAGCGGGAGGAAACACCATATATTTT. Its protein is CATSRAAAGGNTIYF.

The V call is TRBV21-1, the J call TRBJ1-3. TRBV21-1 corresponds to a pseudogene. The CDR3 consists of 13 residues. CDR3 DNA sequence: TGTGCCAGCAAGTCCCTCTCTGGAAACACCATATATTTT. Its translation: CASKSLSGNTIYF.

The V gene is TRBV4-2, the J gene TRBJ1-5; D is unresolved. V was cut by 2 bases and J by 0 bases, with 8 bases left in between. Germline V CDR1 and CDR2: LGHNA, YNFKEQ. The CDR3 has 15 amino acids. The chain's CDR3 is CASSQTESSNQPQHF. The CDR3 DNA sequence: TGTGCCAGCAGCCAAACGGAAAGTAGCAATCAGCCCCAGCATTTT.

This clonotype came up a few times. The genes are TRBV6-5 and TRBJ1-1; D unresolved. The germline gives CDR1 MNHEY, CDR2 SVGAGI. This CDR3 comprises 14 residues. Trimming stripped 5 bases from V and 4 bases from J, with 14 bases between. The DNA for the CDR3 is TGTGCCAGCAGTCCTCGTGTAGCAGGCACTGAAGCTTTCTTT. Its translation is CASSPRVAGTEAFF.

This clonotype was picked up a small number of times. The rearrangement links TRBV5-6 to TRBJ2-1, with D perhaps matching TRBD1 or TRBD2 (6 bases each). Trimming removed 2 bases from V and 9 bases from J, with 21 bases in between. The CDR3 totals 16 residues. CDR1 and CDR2 from the germline V gene are SGHDT and YYEEEE. CDR3 bases: TGTGCCAGCAGCTTTACCCCGGGGGCGTCGGGAACTGAGCAGTTCTTC. The encoded protein is CASSFTPGASGTEQFF.

The rearrangement links TRBV20-1 to TRBJ1-5; tentatively, D is TRBD1 (5 bases). Germline V gene lookup returns CDR1 DFQATT and CDR2 SNEGSKA (reference sequence). There are 13 residues in the CDR3. The V gene lost 3 bases and the J gene lost 6 bases, with 12 bases spanning the gap. The CDR3 bases are TGCAGTGCTAGTGGGGGGGTTACTCAGCCCCAGCATTTT. Its translation: CSASGGVTQPQHF.